This T cell receptor (beta chain) was recovered during a study of cytomegalovirus exposure and HLA in healthy donors. Across the study: As released early, the data held 70 million to 100 million unique TCRs from HLA-typed donors.

PCR used 60 Vbeta primers and 13 Jbeta primers. Repertoires were generated with immunoSEQ multiplex PCR, while TCRdb's copy carries only in-frame clones and drops some. The profile shows around 170,000 clones, 84% of them singletons. The clonotype originates from a woman aged 50 to 65 in good health and CMV-seropositive. The sequencing sample was made of PBMCs.

CDR3 in amino acids: CASRLTGPNEKLFF. The DNA for the CDR3 is TGTGCCAGCAGATTGACAGGGCCTAATGAAAAACTGTTTTTT. The J gene is TRBJ1-4, the V gene TRBV7-2, with 7 bases that match TRBD1. With V trimmed by 6 bases and J by 3 bases, 4 bases remained unmatched. Germline V gene data show CDR1 as SGHTA and CDR2 as FQGNSA. The CDR3 contains 14 residues.